This is a list of T cell receptor beta chains from one sample in a study of blood T cell repertoires in COVID-19. Clones were sequenced by immunoSEQ multiplex PCR, and TCRdb holds only the in-frame ones, with some missing. The profile shows 15,000 to 20,000 clones, approximately 80% of them singletons. Sequencing used peripheral blood. All receptors come from a human donor in a cohort sampled during active COVID-19. Each CDR3 is given with its conserved first and last residue. A D gene is named only where the DNA matches it firmly. The listing skips clone size in some rows; elsewhere it reads once, few, many or a size class.

D: .; J: TRBJ1-3; V: TRBV14; size: .; DNA: TGTGCCAGCAGCCAGATCAGGGGATCCTCTGGAAACACCATATATTTT; CDR3: CASSQIRGSSGNTIYF
D: .; J: TRBJ2-1; V: TRBV6-2/TRBV6-3; size: .; DNA: TGTGCCAGCAGTTACTCGAGGACCGGGGTGGAGAGGTTCTACAATGAGCAGTTCTTC; CDR3: CASSYSRTGVERFYNEQFF
D: .; J: TRBJ1-3; V: TRBV28; size: once; DNA: TGTGCCAGCTTACAGGCGAACACCATATATTTT; CDR3: CASLQANTIYF
D: .; J: TRBJ2-7; V: TRBV19; size: .; DNA: TGTGCCAGTAGTATAGATCTCGGGGTCTCCTACGAGCAGTACTTC; CDR3: CASSIDLGVSYEQYF
D: TRBD1; J: TRBJ1-1; V: TRBV24-1; size: .; DNA: TGTGCCACCAGTGATAGTTTGGGACAGAAAGCTTTCTTT; CDR3: CATSDSLGQKAFF
D: TRBD2; J: TRBJ2-1; V: TRBV27; size: .; DNA: TGTGCCAGCACCGGGGGGGGAGACTCCACTGCCTACAATGAGCAGTTCTTC; CDR3: CASTGGGDSTAYNEQFF
D: .; J: TRBJ1-5; V: TRBV28; size: .; DNA: TGTGCCAGCAGCAGCCCCACAGGGAGAGGTCAGCCCCAGCATTTT; CDR3: CASSSPTGRGQPQHF
D: .; J: TRBJ2-1; V: TRBV13; size: .; DNA: TGTGCCAGCAGCTTAGGGCGCAGACAGGGAGGTGAGCAGTTCTTC; CDR3: CASSLGRRQGGEQFF
D: .; J: TRBJ2-3; V: TRBV12-3/TRBV12-4; size: .; DNA: TGTGCCAGCAGATACACAGATACGCAGTATTTT; CDR3: CASRYTDTQYF
D: TRBD1; J: TRBJ2-5; V: TRBV27; size: .; DNA: TGTGCCAGCAGTTCATTAGGACAGGGGTGGGAGACCCAGTACTTC; CDR3: CASSSLGQGWETQYF
D: .; J: TRBJ1-1; V: TRBV2; size: .; DNA: TGTGCCAGCAGTGTAGAGGGTTTAATGAACACTGAAGCTTTCTTT; CDR3: CASSVEGLMNTEAFF
D: .; J: TRBJ2-7; V: TRBV10-3; size: .; DNA: TGTGCCATCAGTGAGACCGGGGGTAGTGGGGGGCAGTACTTC; CDR3: CAISETGGSGGQYF
D: TRBD1; J: TRBJ1-1; V: TRBV29-1; size: .; DNA: TGCAGCGTAAATACAGGGGCGAACACTGAAGCTTTCTTT; CDR3: CSVNTGANTEAFF
D: TRBD2; J: TRBJ2-1; V: TRBV4-3; size: .; DNA: TGCGCCAGCAGCCAAGATTTAGAGCGGGGAAACTACAATGAGCAGTTCTTC; CDR3: CASSQDLERGNYNEQFF
D: .; J: TRBJ2-7; V: TRBV28; size: few; DNA: TGTGCCACCATGGACTCGCCGGGCTACGAGCAGTACTTC; CDR3: CATMDSPGYEQYF
D: TRBD2; J: TRBJ2-7; V: TRBV2; size: .; DNA: TGTGCCAGCAGTGAAGGGACTAGCCGGACCTACGAGCAGTACTTC; CDR3: CASSEGTSRTYEQYF
D: .; J: TRBJ2-1; V: TRBV6-4; size: .; DNA: TGTGCCAGCAGTCCGGAGGGCGGCTACAATGAGCAGTTCTTC; CDR3: CASSPEGGYNEQFF
D: .; J: TRBJ1-5; V: TRBV5-3; size: .; DNA: TGTGCCAGAAGCTTGGTTATAGGGACTGTTAACCAGCCCCAGCATTTT; CDR3: CARSLVIGTVNQPQHF
D: TRBD2; J: TRBJ2-2; V: TRBV10-3; size: .; DNA: TGTGCCATCACGGGTAGCGGGGCGAACACCGGGGAGCTGTTTTTT; CDR3: CAITGSGANTGELFF
D: .; J: TRBJ1-4; V: TRBV4-1; size: .; DNA: TGCGCCAGCCGGATCGGGACACCCAGGGAATTTATAGAAAAACTGTTTTTT; CDR3: CASRIGTPREFIEKLFF
D: TRBD2; J: TRBJ2-2; V: TRBV7-9; size: .; DNA: TGTGCCAGCAGCCTCATGGGCGGGAGGGCCTCGGGCACCGGGGAGCTGTTTTTT; CDR3: CASSLMGGRASGTGELFF
D: .; J: TRBJ2-4; V: TRBV28; size: .; DNA: TGTGCCAGCAGCCAGCGGTCCTTAGCCAAAAACATTCAGTACTTC; CDR3: CASSQRSLAKNIQYF
D: .; J: TRBJ1-2; V: TRBV7-9; size: .; DNA: TGTGCCAGCAGCTCTGGTGACAGGGGCTACACCTTC; CDR3: CASSSGDRGYTF
D: .; J: TRBJ2-5; V: TRBV10-3; size: .; DNA: TGTGCCATCAGTGATAAGGGGGTGGGTCAAGAGACCCAGTACTTC; CDR3: CAISDKGVGQETQYF
D: TRBD1; J: TRBJ2-7; V: TRBV6-6; size: .; DNA: TGTGCCAGCAGTTACTCGGGGACAGAGGCCTACGAGCAGTACTTC; CDR3: CASSYSGTEAYEQYF
D: .; J: TRBJ2-1; V: TRBV28; size: .; DNA: TGTGCCAGCAGTTCCTCTACTAGAGGCGCCTACAATGAGCAGTTCTTC; CDR3: CASSSSTRGAYNEQFF
D: TRBD1; J: TRBJ2-2; V: TRBV24-1; size: .; DNA: TGTGCCACCAGTGATCATTACAGGGGAGCGAACACCGGGGAGCTGTTTTTT; CDR3: CATSDHYRGANTGELFF
D: .; J: TRBJ2-3; V: TRBV28; size: .; DNA: TGTGCCAGCACCCTGCGAGGTTACCACACAGATACGCAGTATTTT; CDR3: CASTLRGYHTDTQYF
D: .; J: TRBJ2-1; V: TRBV5-6; size: .; DNA: TGTGCCAGCAGCTCCGGGACTCCCAATGAGCAGTTCTTC; CDR3: CASSSGTPNEQFF
D: .; J: TRBJ2-1; V: TRBV10-3; size: once; DNA: TGTGCCACCAAGGAGGTAAATGAGCAGTTCTTC; CDR3: CATKEVNEQFF
D: TRBD2; J: TRBJ2-1; V: TRBV4-3; size: .; DNA: TGCGCCAGCAGGACTAGCCGGTACTCCTACAATGAGCAGTTCTTC; CDR3: CASRTSRYSYNEQFF
D: .; J: TRBJ2-5; V: TRBV5-6; size: .; DNA: TGTGCCAGCAGCTCCGAAGAGAGGACCCAGTACTTC; CDR3: CASSSEERTQYF
D: TRBD2; J: TRBJ2-3; V: TRBV7-9; size: .; DNA: TGTGCCAGCAGCTCCTGGACTAGCCCAGATACGCAGTATTTT; CDR3: CASSSWTSPDTQYF
D: .; J: TRBJ2-7; V: TRBV5-6; size: once; DNA: TGTGCCAGCAGCTTAGCTGCCTACGAGCAGTACTTC; CDR3: CASSLAAYEQYF
D: TRBD2; J: TRBJ2-1; V: TRBV6-6; size: .; DNA: TGTGCCGGGGGACTAGCGGAGGAGAATGAGCAGTTCTTC; CDR3: CAGGLAEENEQFF
D: .; J: TRBJ2-5; V: TRBV6-5; size: .; DNA: TGTGCCAGCAGTACCCGACTGGAAGAGACCCAGTACTTC; CDR3: CASSTRLEETQYF
D: TRBD1; J: TRBJ2-7; V: TRBV6-2/TRBV6-3; size: .; DNA: TGTGCCAGCAGTTACCTCGCAAGGGGGCTTGAGCAGTACTTC; CDR3: CASSYLARGLEQYF
D: .; J: TRBJ2-3; V: TRBV15; size: few; DNA: TGTGCCACCAGCAGAGATGTTGGGGGCGCAGATACGCAGTATTTT; CDR3: CATSRDVGGADTQYF
D: TRBD2; J: TRBJ2-7; V: TRBV6-5; size: .; DNA: TGTGCCAGCAGTTCGCTGACTAGCGGGAGATCCTACGAGCAGTACTTC; CDR3: CASSSLTSGRSYEQYF
D: TRBD1; J: TRBJ1-3; V: TRBV27; size: .; DNA: TGTGCCAGCCGGGACAGCTACTCTGGAAACACCATATATTTT; CDR3: CASRDSYSGNTIYF
D: .; J: TRBJ2-1; V: TRBV11-2; size: once; DNA: TGTGCCAGCAGCTTAGGAGGGAGTGAGCAGTTCTTC; CDR3: CASSLGGSEQFF
D: .; J: TRBJ1-4; V: TRBV29-1; size: once; DNA: TGCAGCGTCGACGACAGCCCTAATGAAAAACTGTTTTTT; CDR3: CSVDDSPNEKLFF
D: .; J: TRBJ1-1; V: TRBV19; size: .; DNA: TGTGCCAGTAGTATCGACAGGACTAACACTGAAGCTTTCTTT; CDR3: CASSIDRTNTEAFF
D: TRBD1; J: TRBJ1-1; V: TRBV28; size: .; DNA: TGTGCCAGCAGCCTCCCTCACAGGGGGCGGACTGAAGCTTTCTTT; CDR3: CASSLPHRGRTEAFF
D: .; J: TRBJ1-1; V: TRBV5-5; size: .; DNA: TGTGCCAGCAGCTTTTCGGGAACGGCTGAAGCTTTCTTT; CDR3: CASSFSGTAEAFF
D: TRBD2; J: TRBJ2-7; V: TRBV3-1/TRBV3-2; size: .; DNA: TGTGCCAGCAGCCAAGAAGTGGGTACGACGGCGGGAGGGATGGACGAGCAGTACTTC; CDR3: CASSQEVGTTAGGMDEQYF
D: TRBD1; J: TRBJ1-2; V: TRBV27; size: .; DNA: TGTGCCAGCAGCCACACAGGGGTCGGCTACTATGGCTACACCTTC; CDR3: CASSHTGVGYYGYTF
D: TRBD2; J: TRBJ2-1; V: TRBV27; size: .; DNA: TGTGCCAGCAGTTTAGACCCCACTAGCGGGATGAGGGGGGAGCAGTTCTTC; CDR3: CASSLDPTSGMRGEQFF
D: TRBD2; J: TRBJ2-5; V: TRBV5-1; size: .; DNA: TGCGCCAGCAGCTCTCGGACTAGCCCCGAGACCCAGTACTTC; CDR3: CASSSRTSPETQYF
D: .; J: TRBJ1-1; V: TRBV7-9; size: few; DNA: TGTGCCAGCAGCTGGGGGGGCCAGGACACTGAAGCTTTCTTT; CDR3: CASSWGGQDTEAFF
D: TRBD2; J: TRBJ2-7; V: TRBV7-2; size: .; DNA: TGTGCCAGCAGCTTATCTAGCGGGAGAATTTACGAGCAGTACTTC; CDR3: CASSLSSGRIYEQYF
D: TRBD2; J: TRBJ2-1; V: TRBV7-8; size: .; DNA: TGTGCCAGCACCCCACACGGGGGAGGGCCGAAAAATGAGCAGTTCTTC; CDR3: CASTPHGGGPKNEQFF
D: .; J: TRBJ2-2; V: TRBV24-1; size: .; DNA: TGTGCCACCAGCAGAGGGATTACCGGGGAGCTGTTTTTT; CDR3: CATSRGITGELFF
D: TRBD1; J: TRBJ1-4; V: TRBV6-4; size: .; DNA: TGTGCCAGCAGTGTATCGACAGGGGGCAATGAAAAACTGTTTTTT; CDR3: CASSVSTGGNEKLFF
D: TRBD1; J: TRBJ2-7; V: TRBV29-1; size: .; DNA: TGCAGCGTAGCGGGGACAGGGGGATACGAGCAGTACTTC; CDR3: CSVAGTGGYEQYF
D: .; J: TRBJ2-7; V: TRBV7-2; size: .; DNA: TGTGCCAGCAGCTTAGGAGGGGCGGGGAGCGAGCAGTACTTC; CDR3: CASSLGGAGSEQYF
D: .; J: TRBJ2-1; V: TRBV2; size: .; DNA: TGTGCCAGCCGCGGGGATTACAATGAGCAGTTCTTC; CDR3: CASRGDYNEQFF
D: TRBD1; J: TRBJ2-2; V: TRBV5-1; size: .; DNA: TGCGCCAGCAGCTTGGTAGGGGGCGCGAACACCGGGGAGCTGTTTTTT; CDR3: CASSLVGGANTGELFF
D: .; J: TRBJ2-7; V: TRBV4-3; size: .; DNA: TGCGCCAGCAGCCAAGATTTGTACTACGAGCAGTACTTC; CDR3: CASSQDLYYEQYF
D: TRBD1; J: TRBJ1-5; V: TRBV7-9; size: few; DNA: TGTGCCAGCAGCTTGGGACAGAACCAGCCCCAGCATTTT; CDR3: CASSLGQNQPQHF